Given below is one T cell receptor beta chain in context. This CDR3 comprises 13 residues. CDR1 MNHEY and CDR2 SVGEGT come from the germline V gene. Trimming took off 2 bases at V and 6 bases at J, with 5 bases between the two ends. The protocol was immunoSEQ multiplex PCR, while the TCRdb copy is restricted to in-frame clones and leaves out a portion. The table shows 190,000 or so clones, with roughly four fifths occurring only once. This record comes from a study of blood T cell repertoires in COVID-19. The TCR comes from a man aged 40-50 years who had recovered from COVID-19. The sequenced material came from PBMCs or T cells enriched from blood (not recorded which). This chain links TRBV6-2 or TRBV6-3 with TRBJ2-6; the D is unclear. CDR3 DNA sequence: TGTGCCAGCAGTTACGGCTCGGCCAACGTCCTGACTTTC. Protein: CASSYGSANVLTF.